These 25 T cell receptor beta chains were all obtained from the same sample, sequenced in a study of shared T cell receptors in the human thymus. Assay: immunoSEQ multiplex PCR; the TCRdb copy retains only in-frame clones and omits some. The sample has roughly 700,000 clones; 70% to 90% are singletons. These data were also filed under a second study, of human thymus T cells.

Specimen: thymocytes. The receptors shown here come from a boy under two years old with a congenital heart defect.

The chain employs TRBV6-1 and TRBJ1-2; tentative D call: TRBD1 (5 bases). The length of the CDR3 is 14 residues. V was pared by 11 bases and J by 6 bases, with 22 bases between. CDR1 is MNHNS and CDR2 is SASEGT in the germline V gene. CDR3 DNA: TGTGCCGGAAGTCGGGGGGGAATCCGGGATGGCTACACCTTC. Protein sequence: CAGSRGGIRDGYTF.

This chain links TRBV11-3 with TRBJ1-3; TRBD1 matches at 9 bases. V shed 5 bases, J shed 2 bases, and the junction held 4 bases outside the gene matches. The CDR3 runs to 15 residues. The germline CDR1 and CDR2 sequences are SGHNT and YENEEA. The CDR3 reads CASSTRDRAGNTIYF. The CDR3 bases are TGTGCCAGCAGCACCCGGGACAGGGCTGGAAACACCATATATTTT.

The rearrangement links TRBV4-1 to TRBJ2-5; TRBD2 might be the D (6 bases). V was shortened by 3 bases and J by 1 base, with 12 bases between the two germline ends. Germline V gives CDR1 MGHRA, CDR2 YSYEKL. CDR3 length: 15 residues. The CDR3 DNA follows: TGCGCCAGCAGCCATGCCTTGGGACTCCAAGAGACCCAGTACTTC. Protein: CASSHALGLQETQYF.

V and J are TRBV15 and TRBJ1-1; D not resolved. V lost 1 base to trimming and J lost 1 base, with 7 bases between them. CDR1 LNHNV and CDR2 YYDKDF come from the germline V gene (reference sequence). The CDR3 totals 14 residues. CDR3 in amino acids: CATSRGLQNTEAFF. CDR3 nucleotide sequence: TGTGCCACCAGCAGAGGGTTACAGAACACTGAAGCTTTCTTT. Combining the CDR3 with reference TRBV15 and TRBJ1-1 gives the whole variable domain DAMVIQNPRYQVTQFGKPVTLSCSQTLNHNVMYWYQQKSSQAPKLLFHYYDKDFNNEADTPDNFQSRRPNTSFCFLDIRSPGLGDTAMYLCATSRGLQNTEAFFGQGTRLTVV.

The chain combines TRBV27 with TRBJ1-5; 7 nucleotides line up with TRBD1. Germline assignment: CDR1 MNHEY and CDR2 SMNVEV (reference sequence). The CDR3 contains 14 residues. V lost 3 bases and J lost 1; bases outside the gene matches: 0. The CDR3 DNA sequence: TGTGCCAGCAGTTTGGGACAGAGCAATCAGCCCCAGCATTTT. Protein: CASSLGQSNQPQHF.

The chain combines TRBV6-1 with TRBJ2-4; 11 bases match TRBD2. With V trimmed by 4 bases and J by 2 bases, 7 bases remained unmatched. CDR3 size: 17 residues. Germline CDR1 is MNHNS and CDR2 is SASEGT. CDR3 DNA: TGTGCCAGCAGTGGGGGGATAGCGGGAGGGACCAAAAACATTCAGTACTTC. Protein product: CASSGGIAGGTKNIQYF.

V gene TRBV25-1 combines with J gene TRBJ2-1; 11 bases align to TRBD2. Trimming removed 0 bases from V and 5 bases from J; junction bases left unmatched: 9. In germline, CDR1 is MGHDK, CDR2 SYGVNS. The CDR3 sequence is 18 residues long. CDR3: CASSEYASGRPQNNEQFF. The CDR3 DNA is TGTGCCAGCAGTGAATACGCTAGCGGGAGGCCCCAGAACAATGAGCAGTTCTTC.

This chain uses TRBV7-2 with TRBJ2-7; TRBD2 matches 9 bases. Germline V gene sequence: CDR1 SGHTA, CDR2 FQGNSA. The CDR3 length is 15 residues. The J segment lost 5 bases and the V segment lost 5 bases, leaving 10 bases of the junction unmatched. In DNA form, the CDR3 reads TGTGCCAGCAGCCCAACCGGGACTAGCAATGACGAGCAGTACTTC. It specifies CASSPTGTSNDEQYF.

V and J are TRBV28 and TRBJ1-2; D perhaps matches TRBD1 (5 bases). This CDR3 has 15 residues. The ends were cut back, 4 bases at V and 9 bases at J, with 21 bases in the middle. In germline, CDR1 is MDHEN, CDR2 SYDVKM. CDR3 sequence reads: CASSSRASGIRSYTF. The CDR3 bases are TGTGCCAGCAGTTCCCGGGCCTCAGGGATAAGAAGCTACACCTTC.

J is TRBJ1-5 and V is TRBV10-3, with a weak D call TRBD1 (5 bases). V lost 4 bases, J lost 7 bases, and 8 bases lay in between. CDR1 is ENHRY and CDR2 is SYGVKD in the germline V gene. The CDR3 extends over 12 amino acids. The CDR3 DNA reads TGTGCCATCAGTGTGCGGGGCCAGCCCCAGCATTTT. This sequence encodes CAISVRGQPQHF.

This rearrangement joins TRBV28 to TRBJ2-7; 11 nucleotides agree with TRBD1. The germline V gene has CDR1 MDHEN and CDR2 SYDVKM. The CDR3 runs 16 residues. Trimming removed 6 bases from V and 2 bases from J; junction bases left unmatched: 9. The CDR3 coding sequence is TGTGCCAGCAGCCGGGGGACAGGGGGAAGGACCTACGAGCAGTACTTC. It yields the protein CASSRGTGGRTYEQYF.

The genes are TRBV7-2 and TRBJ2-3; 7 positions match TRBD2. CDR1 SGHTA and CDR2 FQGNSA come from the germline V gene. J lost 6 bases, V lost 3 bases, and 18 bases had no gene match. The CDR3 is made up of 18 amino acids. The CDR3 DNA reads as TGTGCCAGCAGCTTTAGCCGTGCGGCTAGCGGACATTGCGATACGCAGTATTTT. Its translation is CASSFSRAASGHCDTQYF.

The gene calls are TRBV28 and TRBJ2-7, with D perhaps TRBD1 (8 bases). Germline CDR1 MDHEN, CDR2 SYDVKM. The CDR3 length is 15 residues. V lost 5 bases to trimming and J lost 3 bases, with 17 bases between them. CDR3 DNA sequence: TGTGCCAGCAGTCCGCGGACAGGGAGGGTCTACGAGCAGTACTTC. Protein product: CASSPRTGRVYEQYF.

This clone was detected once. This chain joins TRBV5-1 and TRBJ1-2, with 10 bases matching TRBD1. Losses at the gene ends were 3 bases for V and 3 bases for J; bases not matched to a gene: 11. The CDR3 sequence is 17 residues long. The germline V gene has CDR1 SGHRS and CDR2 YFSETQ. CDR3 protein: CASSSGTGAPHDYGYTF. The CDR3 DNA follows: TGCGCCAGCAGCTCCGGGACAGGGGCCCCACATGACTATGGCTACACCTTC. Full variable domain (missing parts from reference TRBV5-1 and TRBJ1-2): KAGVTQTPRYLIKTRGQQVTLSCSPISGHRSVSWYQQTPGQGLQFLFEYFSETQRNKGNFPGRFSGRQFSNSRSEMNVSTLELGDSALYLCASSSGTGAPHDYGYTFGSGTRLTVV.

This chain uses TRBV13 with TRBJ1-2; D possibly corresponds to TRBD1 (6 bases). Germline V lookup: CDR1 PRHDT, CDR2 FYEKMQ (reference sequence). There are 17 residues in the CDR3. Between the trimmed V and J ends, which lost 4 bases and 6 bases, there was a span of 24 bases. The DNA of the CDR3 is TGTGCCAGCAGCTCGGACCCGGGACACCACCCAATGGATGGCTACACCTTC. This encodes CASSSDPGHHPMDGYTF. Full variable domain (rest looked up from reference TRBV13 and TRBJ1-2): AAGVIQSPRHLIKEKRETATLKCYPIPRHDTVYWYQQGPGQDPQFLISFYEKMQSDKGSIPDRFSAQQFSDYHSELNMSSLELGDSALYFCASSSDPGHHPMDGYTFGSGTRLTVV.

This clone was observed a single time. The chain recombines TRBV4-2 with TRBJ1-2; 7 bases fit TRBD1. This CDR3 has 15 residues. The V segment lost 0 bases and the J segment 5 bases; nucleotides outside the gene matches: 6. Looked up from germline, CDR1 is LGHNA and CDR2 is YNFKEQ. CDR3: CASSQDGSRGYGYTF. CDR3 nucleotide sequence: TGTGCCAGCAGCCAAGATGGGAGCAGGGGGTATGGCTACACCTTC.

A few counts support this clone. The rearrangement uses TRBV18 and TRBJ1-3, with 7 bases aligning to TRBD1. This CDR3 is 16 amino acids long. Germline V gene data show CDR1 as KGHSH and CDR2 as LQKENI. With V trimmed by 3 bases and J by 3 bases, 8 bases remained unmatched. The CDR3 sequence: CASSPGDRESGNTIYF. In nucleotides, the CDR3 is TGTGCCAGCTCACCGGGTGACAGGGAAAGTGGAAACACCATATATTTT.

This rearrangement joins TRBV27 to TRBJ2-7; no definite D call. Trimming cost V 3 bases and J 0 bases, with 6 bases left between them. This CDR3 contains 13 residues. Germline V gene data show CDR1 as MNHEY and CDR2 as SMNVEV (reference sequence). In DNA form, the CDR3 reads TGTGCCAGCAGTTTTGCTAGCTCCTACGAGCAGTACTTC. Translating it yields CASSFASSYEQYF.

V is TRBV5-1 and J is TRBJ2-3; 16 nucleotides match TRBD2. This CDR3 is built from 17 residues. V gave up 4 bases and J gave up 1 base; unmatched junction bases: 3. Germline V gene data show CDR1 as SGHRS and CDR2 as YFSETQ. The CDR3: CASSPGTSGGGTDTQYF. CDR3 DNA sequence: TGCGCCAGCAGCCCAGGGACTAGCGGGGGGGGCACAGATACGCAGTATTTT.

The chain has TRBV4-3 and TRBJ2-7, with D perhaps matching TRBD2 (6 bases). Germline loops: CDR1 LGHNA, CDR2 YSLEER. CDR3 length: 15 amino acids. Trimming cost V 1 base and J 1 base, with 11 bases left between them. CDR3 DNA: TGCGCCAGCAGCCAAGCCCCTAGCGCTTCCTACGAGCAGTACTTC. Amino acids: CASSQAPSASYEQYF.

V usage is TRBV6-1 and J usage is TRBJ1-5, with D maybe TRBD1 (5 bases). This CDR3 has 14 amino acids. Germline values: CDR1 MNHNS, CDR2 SASEGT. With 5 bases removed from V and 2 bases from J, the gap between germline ends came to 10 bases. CDR3 protein: CASSPGHGNQPQHF. CDR3 DNA sequence: TGTGCCAGCAGTCCAGGGCATGGCAATCAGCCCCAGCATTTT.

This chain joins TRBV27 and TRBJ2-5; TRBD2 aligns across 8 bases. This CDR3 has 15 amino acids. V lost 4 bases to trimming and J lost 3 bases; unmatched junction nucleotides: 7. The germline V gene has CDR1 MNHEY and CDR2 SMNVEV (reference sequence). This chain's CDR3 is CASSYTSGPKETQYF. The CDR3 bases are TGTGCCAGCAGTTACACTAGCGGACCAAAAGAGACCCAGTACTTC.

This chain connects TRBV27 to TRBJ2-1; no clear D. This CDR3 spans 12 amino acids. Germline CDR1 reads MNHEY; CDR2 reads SMNVEV (reference sequence). The V gene lost 6 bases and the J gene lost 2 bases, with 5 bases spanning the gap. CDR3 DNA sequence: TGTGCCAGCAGGGGCACCTACAATGAGCAGTTCTTC. Protein product: CASRGTYNEQFF.

V gene TRBV7-9 combines with J gene TRBJ1-4; D not certain. V was pared by 1 base and J by 4 bases, with 7 bases between. This CDR3 spans 14 amino acids. Germline V gene lookup returns CDR1 SEHNR and CDR2 FQNEAQ (reference sequence). CDR3: CASSLGRFNEKLFF. DNA for the CDR3: TGTGCCAGCAGCTTAGGCAGATTTAATGAAAAACTGTTTTTT.

This chain uses TRBV4-1 with TRBJ1-3; the D is unclear. CDR3 length: 15 residues. V was trimmed by 1 base and J by 0 bases, leaving 7 bases between them. CDR1 is MGHRA, CDR2 YSYEKL, per germline. CDR3 protein: CASSQGTDSGNTIYF. CDR3 coding DNA: TGCGCCAGCAGCCAAGGTACAGACTCTGGAAACACCATATATTTT.